This is a list of T cell receptor beta chains from one sample in a study of blood T cells in healthy people across ages. Via MiXCR, TCRdb re-called the 5' RACE reads, giving one row per CDR3 protein. In the table there are roughly 1,700,000 distinct CDR3 sequences, over 25% of which are singletons. The specimen was blood. Every receptor here comes from a woman in her 30s in good health. CDR3s include the opening cysteine and the closing phenylalanine or tryptophan. D genes are given only for firm matches. Size values are once, few and many counts, or a class for expanded clones, and some rows have none.

abundance	d_gene	v_gene	j_gene	CDR3nt	CDR3aa
.	.	TRBV6-1	TRBJ1-2	TGTGCCAGCAGTGAAGTGAAGGGCACAGGTGGCTACACCTTC	CASSEVKGTGGYTF
.	TRBD1	TRBV6-1	TRBJ2-3	TGTGCCAGCAGTGCCCAAATCCTCGACAGGGGGCCCACAGATACGCAGTATTTT	CASSAQILDRGPTDTQYF
many	.	TRBV3-1	TRBJ1-2	TGTGCCAGCAGCCAAGATGAGGGAGGCTACACCTTC	CASSQDEGGYTF
.	.	TRBV11-2	TRBJ2-7	TGTGCCAGCACGGGGACATACAATGAGCAGTACTTC	CASTGTYNEQYF
.	TRBD1	TRBV5-1	TRBJ2-2	TGCGCCAGCATTGACCGGACAGGGGGCCCCGGGGAGCTGTTTTTT	CASIDRTGGPGELFF
few	.	TRBV7-2	TRBJ1-1	TGTGCCAGCAGCCGGGGGGGGGTGTTGGCCACTGAAGCTTTCTTT	CASSRGGVLATEAFF
many	TRBD2	TRBV29-1	TRBJ2-1	TGCAGCGGAACTAGCGGACCCAATGAGCAGTTCTTC	CSGTSGPNEQFF
.	.	TRBV20-1	TRBJ2-5	TGCAGTGTTACAGCGGGCCGGGTTCAAGAGACCCAGTACTTC	CSVTAGRVQETQYF
many	.	TRBV20-1	TRBJ1-1	TGCAGTGCTAGAGGAGCCCAAGAAGGGAACACTGAAGCTTTCTTT	CSARGAQEGNTEAFF
.	TRBD1	TRBV12-3/TRBV12-4	TRBJ2-2	TGTGCCAGCCAGCCTCGGACAGGGAGAGACACCGGGGAGCTGTTTTTT	CASQPRTGRDTGELFF
once	TRBD1	TRBV7-2	TRBJ1-6	TGTGCCAGCAGCTTCCAGACAGGGTCGGGTTCACCCCTCCACTTT	CASSFQTGSGSPLHF
.	TRBD2	TRBV27	TRBJ2-1	TGTGCCAGCAGCCCCTGGAGCGGGAGGGTGCAGTTCTTC	CASSPWSGRVQFF
.	TRBD2	TRBV6-1	TRBJ2-5	TGTGCCAGCAGGGGAGGGCTAGCGGGGAATGAGCAGTACTTC	CASRGGLAGNEQYF
once	.	TRBV4-2	TRBJ1-5	TGTGCCAGCAGCCAGGGACCTACTAGCAATCAGCCCCAGCATTTT	CASSQGPTSNQPQHF
.	TRBD2	TRBV5-5	TRBJ2-1	TGTGCCAGCAGCTTACGCGGGGGAGGGCAAGGATGGAATGAGCTGTTCTTC	CASSLRGGGQGWNELFF
.	TRBD1	TRBV20-1	TRBJ1-4	TGCAGTGCGCCTTCCGGGACAGGAGATGAAAAACTGTTTTTT	CSAPSGTGDEKLFF
few	TRBD1	TRBV28	TRBJ2-6	TGTGCCAGCGAGGGACAGGGGCGAACTGGGGCCAACGTCCTGACTTTC	CASEGQGRTGANVLTF
few	.	TRBV19	TRBJ1-2	TGTGCCAGTAGTAGGATAGGCGCGACCGGCTACACCTTC	CASSRIGATGYTF
.	.	TRBV12-3/TRBV12-4	TRBJ2-7	TGTGCCAGCAGTCCCCTTCACCCTTCTGAGCAGTACTTC	CASSPLHPSEQYF
few	TRBD2	TRBV20-1	TRBJ2-7	TGCAGTGTTGGGGGCAGCGGGAGATGGGGCTACGAGCAGTACTTC	CSVGGSGRWGYEQYF
few	.	TRBV9	TRBJ2-3	TGTGCCAGCAGCGGCCGGGACGCCGGGAGCACAGATACGCAGTATTTT	CASSGRDAGSTDTQYF
few	.	TRBV7-3	TRBJ2-3	TGTGCCAGCAGCTTAAATGGCGGGGCCGCAGATACGCAGTATTTT	CASSLNGGAADTQYF
few	.	TRBV4-1	TRBJ1-4	TGCGCCAGCAGCCACCCCGGGGCGGGGACTAATGAAAAACTGTTTTTT	CASSHPGAGTNEKLFF
few	.	TRBV7-2	TRBJ2-1	TGTGCCAGCAGCTTAGATTCGGCTCTCACTAACAATGAGCAGTTCTTC	CASSLDSALTNNEQFF
many	.	TRBV9	TRBJ2-1	TGTGCCAGCAGCGCCCAACCGGGCGCGTTCTACAATGAGCAGTTCTTC	CASSAQPGAFYNEQFF
many	.	TRBV20-1	TRBJ2-7	TGCAGTGCTCGCCAAAGACAGTCCTCCTACGAGCAGTACTTC	CSARQRQSSYEQYF
many	.	TRBV2	TRBJ2-7	TGTGCCAGCAGTGAAGCGCTTGCGGTATCCTACGAGCAGTACTTC	CASSEALAVSYEQYF
.	TRBD1	TRBV10-3	TRBJ1-6	TGTGCCATCAGTTCAGGGGGTTCACCCCTCCACTTT	CAISSGGSPLHF
.	.	TRBV28	TRBJ1-6	TGTGCCAGCAGTTTTGGAGAGACCTATAATTCACCCCTCCACTTT	CASSFGETYNSPLHF
.	.	TRBV20-1	TRBJ1-2	TGCAGTGCTAGTCCCGGACCAAGAAAAGACGGCTACACCTTC	CSASPGPRKDGYTF
.	TRBD2	TRBV11-2	TRBJ2-7	TGTGCCAGCAGCTCACCGGGACTAGCGGGGTCAGCGAATCCCTACGAGCAGTACTTC	CASSSPGLAGSANPYEQYF
.	TRBD1	TRBV18	TRBJ2-3	TGTGCCAGCTCACCACTCATAGGGGGCTCTAGCACAGATACGCAGTATTTT	CASSPLIGGSSTDTQYF
.	.	TRBV20-1	TRBJ1-1	TGCAGTGCTACCCAGGGAGGGTTCCGGGTTCAAGATGAAGCTTTCTTT	CSATQGGFRVQDEAFF
.	.	TRBV7-2	TRBJ1-3	TGTGCCAGCAGCCACTCACTTTTAAGGGCTGGAAACACCATATATTTT	CASSHSLLRAGNTIYF
.	TRBD1	TRBV7-9	TRBJ2-2	TGTGCCAGCAGCCTGGGGACAGGGGTGAACACCGGGGAGCTGTTCTTT	CASSLGTGVNTGELFF
.	TRBD1	TRBV29-1	TRBJ1-1	TGCAGCGGTGGACAGGCCGGAGCTTTCTTT	CSGGQAGAFF
few	.	TRBV20-1	TRBJ1-1	TGCAGTGCGGACGGGACGGCGAACACTGAAGCTTTCTTT	CSADGTANTEAFF
.	.	TRBV5-1	TRBJ2-7	TGCGCCAGCAGCTCCGTGACAGCCCACTCCTACGAGCAGTACTTC	CASSSVTAHSYEQYF
many	.	TRBV12-3/TRBV12-4	TRBJ2-1	TGTGCCAGCAGTTTCTTGGTCGGGACCTCCTACAATGAGCAGTTCTTC	CASSFLVGTSYNEQFF
.	TRBD1	TRBV4-1	TRBJ2-7	TGCGCCAGCAGCCTTAACCGGGACAGCTCCTACGAGCAGTACTTC	CASSLNRDSSYEQYF
.	.	TRBV5-1	TRBJ2-2	TGCGCCAGCAGCTTGGCCTCAGGGAGCACCGGGGAGCTGTTTTTT	CASSLASGSTGELFF
.	.	TRBV7-2	TRBJ2-7	TGTGCCAGCAGCTCGGGTGTCACCTACGAGCAGTACTTC	CASSSGVTYEQYF